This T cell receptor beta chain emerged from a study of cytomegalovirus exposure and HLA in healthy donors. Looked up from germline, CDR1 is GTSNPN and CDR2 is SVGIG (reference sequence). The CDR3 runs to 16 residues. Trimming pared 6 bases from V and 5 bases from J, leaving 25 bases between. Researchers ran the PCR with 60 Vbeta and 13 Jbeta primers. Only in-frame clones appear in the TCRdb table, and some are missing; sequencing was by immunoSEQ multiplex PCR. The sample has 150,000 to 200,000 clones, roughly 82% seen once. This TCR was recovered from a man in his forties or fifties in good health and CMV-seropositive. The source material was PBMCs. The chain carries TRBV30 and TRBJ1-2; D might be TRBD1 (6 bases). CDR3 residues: CACPLEKGVVGYGYTF. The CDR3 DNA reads TGTGCCTGTCCACTTGAGAAGGGGGTAGTGGGGTATGGCTACACCTTC.